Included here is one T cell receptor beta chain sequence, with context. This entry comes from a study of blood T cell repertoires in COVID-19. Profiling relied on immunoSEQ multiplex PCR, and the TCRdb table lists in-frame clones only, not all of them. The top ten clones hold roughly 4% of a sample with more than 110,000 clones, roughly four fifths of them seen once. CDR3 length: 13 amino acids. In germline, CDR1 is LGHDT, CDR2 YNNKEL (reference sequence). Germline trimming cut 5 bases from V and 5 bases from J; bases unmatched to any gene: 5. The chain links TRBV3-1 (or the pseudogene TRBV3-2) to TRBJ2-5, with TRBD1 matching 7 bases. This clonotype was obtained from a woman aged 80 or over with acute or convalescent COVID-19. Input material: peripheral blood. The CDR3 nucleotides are TGTGCCAGCAGCGACAGGGAACCGGAGACCCAGTACTTC. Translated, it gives CASSDREPETQYF.